These T cell receptor beta chains were read from a single sample in a study of T cell repertoires in cytomegalovirus infection. Each CDR3 protein gets one entry after TCRdb re-called the reads with MiXCR. The data contain almost 300,000 distinct CDR3 sequences, about 8.8% of them singletons. Sequencing used PBMCs. These receptors all come from a human donor in good health (CMV status not recorded). Some clones in this sample may be carry-over from other donors' samples. Each CDR3 is given with its conserved first and last residue. Fields, in order: CDR3 length, J gene, V gene, clone size, D gene, CDR3 protein, CDR3 DNA. The D gene is left open where the match is weak. Size tells how often a clone was seen (once, few, many) or the class of an expanded clone, and some rows leave it out.

13 | TRBJ1-2 | TRBV29-1 | . | . | CSVAPDSGYGYTF | TGCAGCGTTGCTCCGGACAGCGGCTATGGCTACACCTTC
14 | TRBJ1-2 | TRBV7-9 | few | TRBD1 | CASSSTTGNVSYTF | TGTGCCAGCAGCTCGACGACAGGGAACGTGAGCTACACCTTC
15 | TRBJ2-1 | TRBV7-9 | many | TRBD1 | CASSLTAGGWDEQFF | TGTGCCAGCAGCTTAACGGCAGGGGGCTGGGATGAGCAGTTCTTC
14 | TRBJ2-3 | TRBV27 | . | . | CASSPRLTPDTQYF | TGTGCCAGCAGTCCCCGCCTGACCCCGGATACGCAGTATTTT
13 | TRBJ1-1 | TRBV2 | few | . | CASSDGSFTEAFF | TGTGCCAGCAGTGACGGGAGCTTCACTGAAGCTTTCTTT
17 | TRBJ2-5 | TRBV5-6 | few | TRBD1 | CASSLTGQGATQETQYF | TGTGCCAGCAGCTTGACGGGACAGGGGGCAACCCAAGAGACCCAGTACTTC
15 | TRBJ2-1 | TRBV5-5 | . | TRBD2 | CASSLRRGDGFEQFF | TGTGCCAGCAGCTTGCGGCGGGGGGATGGATTTGAGCAGTTCTTC
17 | TRBJ2-1 | TRBV29-1 | . | . | CSVEDLRDTSSYNEQFF | TGCAGCGTTGAAGATCTCCGGGACACGAGCTCCTACAATGAGCAGTTCTTC
19 | TRBJ2-1 | TRBV14 | many | TRBD2 | CASSHTSGGAKFSYNEQFF | TGTGCCAGCAGCCACACTAGCGGGGGGGCTAAGTTCTCCTACAATGAGCAGTTCTTC
16 | TRBJ2-2 | TRBV7-2 | many | TRBD1 | CASSPPGRGRTGELFF | TGTGCCAGCAGCCCCCCTGGCAGGGGGCGGACCGGGGAGCTGTTTTTT
15 | TRBJ1-1 | TRBV20-1 | few | TRBD1 | CSAPIRGSRNTEAFF | TGCAGTGCTCCTATCAGGGGGTCCCGCAACACTGAAGCTTTCTTT
16 | TRBJ2-3 | TRBV15 | many | . | CATSRDGRGLGDTQYF | TGTGCCACCAGCAGAGATGGGAGGGGGCTCGGGGATACGCAGTATTTT
15 | TRBJ2-5 | TRBV2 | once | TRBD2 | CATLRLAGVGETQYF | TGTGCCACCCTCCGGTTAGCGGGGGTGGGAGAGACCCAGTACTTC
15 | TRBJ2-2 | TRBV29-1 | many | . | CSVSGGDFNTGELFF | TGCAGCGTCTCTGGAGGGGACTTTAACACCGGGGAGCTGTTTTTT
14 | TRBJ2-7 | TRBV20-1 | many | TRBD2 | CSAIRTSGNYEQYF | TGCAGTGCTATCAGGACTAGCGGGAACTACGAGCAGTACTTC
11 | TRBJ2-4 | TRBV25-1 | few | . | CASSGQSYQYF | TGTGCCAGCAGTGGCCAAAGTTATCAGTACTTC
15 | TRBJ2-3 | TRBV2 | many | TRBD2 | CASSEALAGRDTQYF | TGTGCCAGCAGTGAAGCGCTAGCGGGGAGAGATACGCAGTATTTT
14 | TRBJ2-1 | TRBV7-9 | many | . | CASSLVVQYNEQFF | TGTGCCAGCAGCTTAGTGGTACAATACAATGAGCAGTTCTTC